What follows is one T cell receptor (beta chain) and its context. Per the original methods: Amplification with reference gene primers provided the estimates of nucleated cell counts. The table came from immunoSEQ multiplex PCR; TCRdb's copy has only in-frame clones and leaves some out. V, J and clone size reflect that table, while D and trimming were determined from the DNA. The top ten hold roughly 4.5% of the sample, which has about 200,000 clones, 85% seen once. The germline V gene encodes CDR1 SGDLS and CDR2 YYNGEE. The CDR3 runs to 23 residues. V lost 3 bases, J lost 6 bases, and 28 bases stayed unmatched. This specimen belongs to a study of blood T cell repertoires in COVID-19. At the level of the study: The study drew acute and convalescent COVID-19 samples from the United States, Italy and Spain. PBMCs, B-cell-depleted T cells, or T cells were the source of the cDNA or gDNA that made up the material.

This receptor was taken from a woman at least 80 years old with acute or convalescent COVID-19. The chain combines TRBV9 with TRBJ2-1; 12 bases agree with TRBD2. Sequences were obtained from peripheral blood. CDR3 in DNA: TGTGCCAGCAGCGAGCCAGGTGGGAGGCGACTAGCGGGAGAGTTGGTGGATTGCAATGAGCAGTTCTTC. Translated, it gives CASSEPGGRRLAGELVDCNEQFF. The whole variable domain, filled in from reference TRBV9 and TRBJ2-1, reads DSGVTQTPKHLITATGQRVTLRCSPRSGDLSVYWYQQSLDQGLQFLIQYYNGEERAKGNILERFSAQQFPDLHSELNLSSLELGDSALYFCASSEPGGRRLAGELVDCNEQFFGPGTRLTVL.